This T cell receptor beta chain was recorded in a study of tumor and adjacent non-tumor tissue in lung cancer. Study at large: Patients were aged roughly 31 to 76, 9 to 10 men and 4 to 6 women, stage I to III. Study-level points and caveats: Top 100 clones took a larger repertoire share in normal lung. Significantly higher TCR diversity was found in tumor than normal lung. Tumor TCR diversity, when higher, was linked to shorter survival.

TCRbeta libraries were built with three rounds of nested PCR, modified from ARM-PCR. Via MiXCR, TCRdb re-called the multiplex PCR reads, giving one row per CDR3 protein. The sample has tens of thousands of distinct CDR3 sequences, approximately 81% seen once; the top ten hold 51%. CDR3 length: 16 residues. Germline V lookup: CDR1 SGHAT, CDR2 FQNNGV. No cell sorting was done before RNA was extracted from the tissue. More than 3 cm separated this lung sample from the edge of the tumor. Regarding this clonotype: Its matching antigen is unknown. This CDR3 is missing its conserved last phenylalanine or tryptophan, likely due to a read error.

Sequencing was performed on distant non-tumor lung tissue. The V and J genes are TRBV11-2 and TRBJ2-5; D could derive from TRBD1 or TRBD2 (6 bases each). The sequence was collected from a man in his sixties with non-small cell lung cancer. The CDR3 region is CDSSSTKGGPKETQYL. The CDR3 DNA sequence: TGTGACAGCAGCTCCACAAAAGGGGGGCCAAAGGAGACCCAGTACTTA.